This T cell receptor beta chain appears in the sequencing data of a study of blood T cell repertoires in COVID-19. Study overall: In each case, the material was cDNA or gDNA derived from T cells, B-cell-depleted T cells, or PBMCs.

Original processing notes: It was from reference gene primer amplification that nucleated cell counts were estimated. TCRdb's copy holds only in-frame clones and misses some; the assay was immunoSEQ multiplex PCR. The V and J calls and clone size come from that table; D and trimming were worked out from the DNA. Of 60,000 to 75,000 clones in the sample, roughly 85% were seen once. Germline loops: CDR1 SGHNT, CDR2 YYREEE (reference sequence). V shed 4 bases and J 4 bases; nucleotides not matched to a gene: 4. CDR3 length: 14 amino acids. V and J are TRBV5-4 and TRBJ2-3; 9 bases fit TRBD2. This sequence originates from an elderly woman with acute or convalescent COVID-19. Input material: peripheral blood. CDR3 protein: CASSLGLASDTQYF. The CDR3 DNA reads as TGTGCCAGCAGCCTCGGACTAGCGTCAGATACGCAGTATTTT.